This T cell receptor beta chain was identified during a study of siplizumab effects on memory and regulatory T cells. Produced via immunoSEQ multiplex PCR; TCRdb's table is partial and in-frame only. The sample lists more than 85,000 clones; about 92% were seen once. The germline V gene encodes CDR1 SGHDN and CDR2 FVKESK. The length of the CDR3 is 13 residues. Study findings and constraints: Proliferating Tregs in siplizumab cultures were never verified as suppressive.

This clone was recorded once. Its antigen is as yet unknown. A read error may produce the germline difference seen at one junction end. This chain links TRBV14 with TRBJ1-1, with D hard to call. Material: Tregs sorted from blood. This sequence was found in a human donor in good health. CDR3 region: CASSQVRAARASF. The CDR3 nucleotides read TGTGCCAGCAGCCAAGTAAGGGCGGCCAGAGCTTCCTTT. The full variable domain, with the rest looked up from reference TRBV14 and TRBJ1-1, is EAGVTQFPSHSVIEKGQTVTLRCDPISGHDNLYWYRRVMGKEIKFLLHFVKESKQDESGMPNNRFLAERTGGTYSTLKVQPAELEDSGVYFCASSQVRAARASFGQGTRLTVV.